Shown below are 5 T cell receptor beta chains from a single sample sequenced in a study of Graves' ophthalmopathy and Graves' hyperthyroidism. RNA transcripts provided the template for amplifying TCR beta CDR3 regions. In the first round, RT-PCR was carried out with HTBI primers, and a multiplex PCR formed the second round. Each CDR3 protein gets one entry after TCRdb re-called the multiplex PCR reads with MiXCR. The sample consists of some 1.1 million distinct CDR3 sequences, less than 45% of them appearing once. Sequencing was carried out using peripheral blood or thyroid tissue (not recorded which). These receptors originate from an adult man with Graves' hyperthyroidism.

The table lists this clonotype with many counts. The rearrangement joins TRBV20-1 to TRBJ1-2; possibly TRBD1 for D (5 bases). CDR3 length: 12 amino acids. Germline V CDR1 and CDR2: DFQATT, SNEGSKA (reference sequence). V was pared by 4 bases and J by 2 bases, with 8 bases between. The DNA of the CDR3 is TGCAGTGCTACTCCAGGGAACTATGGCTACACCTTC. Amino acids: CSATPGNYGYTF.

This clonotype was seen more than once but under ten times. The chain has TRBV9 and TRBJ1-3; D possibly corresponds to TRBD1 (5 bases). The V end was cut by 3 bases, the J end by 5 bases, with 24 bases between. Germline assignment: CDR1 SGDLS and CDR2 YYNGEE. The CDR3 length is 18 residues. Here the CDR3 DNA reads TGTGCCAGCAGCGCGACCTCCGGGACCCAAGACAATAGAAACACCATATATTTT. Translation: CASSATSGTQDNRNTIYF.

This clonotype was observed at least ten times. V and J are TRBV20-1 and TRBJ2-7, with 15 bases aligning to TRBD2. The length of the CDR3 is 15 residues. Germline V gene lookup returns CDR1 DFQATT and CDR2 SNEGSKA (reference sequence). V lost 3 bases, J lost 8 bases, and 8 bases stayed unmatched. CDR3 sequence (DNA): TGCAGTGCTAGTCCGGGACTAGCGGGAGGTATCAAGCAGTACTTC. Translation: CSASPGLAGGIKQYF.

This clonotype was seen many times. This CDR3 reads CSVEDRGLEYF. The CDR3, as DNA: TGCAGCGTTGAAGATCGGGGTTTGGAGTACTTC. The V and J genes are TRBV29-1 and TRBJ2-7, with D possibly TRBD2 on 5 matching bases. There are 11 residues in the CDR3. Trimming cost V 0 bases and J 11 bases, with 11 bases left between them. Looked up from germline, CDR1 is SQVTM and CDR2 is ANQGSEA.

This clonotype showed up many times. This chain connects TRBV7-9 to TRBJ1-4; D is unresolved. The germline V gene encodes CDR1 SEHNR and CDR2 FQNEAQ (reference sequence). V was clipped by 1 base and J by 5 bases, with 11 bases between them. The CDR3 is made up of 15 amino acids. The CDR3 reads CASSLVGRSNEKLFF. The CDR3 DNA sequence: TGTGCCAGCAGCTTAGTTGGAAGATCCAATGAAAAACTGTTTTTT.